A single TCR beta chain is shown here with its context. The germline gives CDR1 KGHSH, CDR2 LQKENI. The CDR3 extends over 13 amino acids. With V trimmed by 4 bases and J by 4 bases, 3 bases remained unmatched. This sample was included in a study of blood T cell repertoires in COVID-19. Study context: Material from acute and convalescent COVID-19 was sourced from the United States, Italy and Spain. PBMCs, B-cell-depleted T cells, or T cells provided the cDNA or gDNA that made up the material.

Original data processing: Amplification from reference gene primers served as the basis for estimated nucleated cell counts. The data were produced by immunoSEQ multiplex PCR, yet TCRdb's version contains in-frame clones alone and is incomplete. D and trimming come from the DNA, and the V and J calls and clone size come from that table. The table records tens of thousands of clones, approximately 80% of them present only once. The V and J genes are TRBV18 and TRBJ1-1, with 7 bases fitting TRBD1. The receptor was derived from a man in his 70s who had recovered from COVID-19. Sequenced material: peripheral blood. CDR3 in DNA: TGTGCCAGCTCACTCGGACAGGCCACTGAAGCTTTCTTT. It encodes CASSLGQATEAFF.